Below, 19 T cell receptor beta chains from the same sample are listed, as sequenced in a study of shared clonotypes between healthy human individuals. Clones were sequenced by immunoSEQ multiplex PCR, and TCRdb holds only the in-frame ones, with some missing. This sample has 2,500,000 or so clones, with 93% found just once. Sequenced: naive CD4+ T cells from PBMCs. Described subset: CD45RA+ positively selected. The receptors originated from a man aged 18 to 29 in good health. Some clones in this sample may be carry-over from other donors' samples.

The CDR3, as DNA: TGTGCCAGCAGCTTAGCGGCTAGCGGCTCCTACGAGCAGTACTTC. Amino acid sequence: CASSLAASGSYEQYF. The J gene is TRBJ2-5, the V gene TRBV13; 7 nucleotides agree with TRBD2. The end of the DNA fits TRBJ2-7 better, so the J call may be wrong. Germline CDR1 and CDR2: PRHDT and FYEKMQ (reference sequence). This CDR3 contains 15 residues.

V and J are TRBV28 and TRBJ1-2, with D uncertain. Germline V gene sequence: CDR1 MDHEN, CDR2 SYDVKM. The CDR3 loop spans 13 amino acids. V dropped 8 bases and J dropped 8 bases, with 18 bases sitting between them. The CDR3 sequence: CASGKVGRQGYTF. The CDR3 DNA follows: TGTGCCAGCGGCAAAGTGGGTCGGCAGGGCTACACCTTC.

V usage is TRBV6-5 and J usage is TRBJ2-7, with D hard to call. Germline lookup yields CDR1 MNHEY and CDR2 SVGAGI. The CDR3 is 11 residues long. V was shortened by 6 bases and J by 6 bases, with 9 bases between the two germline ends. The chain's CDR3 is CASSRWIEQYF. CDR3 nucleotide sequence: TGTGCCAGCAGCCGGTGGATCGAGCAGTACTTC.

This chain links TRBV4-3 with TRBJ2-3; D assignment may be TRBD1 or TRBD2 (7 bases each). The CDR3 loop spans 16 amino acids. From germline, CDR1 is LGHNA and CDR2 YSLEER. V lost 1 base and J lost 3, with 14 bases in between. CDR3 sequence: CASSQGQGGITDTQYF. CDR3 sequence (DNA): TGCGCCAGCAGCCAAGGACAGGGAGGGATTACAGATACGCAGTATTTT.

This CDR3 is CASIGAQETQYF. The CDR3 nucleotides read TGTGCCAGCATCGGGGCTCAAGAGACCCAGTACTTC. The rearrangement links TRBV2 to TRBJ2-5; D may correspond to TRBD1 or TRBD2 (5 bases each). The CDR3 has 12 amino acids. Germline V lookup: CDR1 SNHLY, CDR2 FYNNEI. V lost 7 bases and J lost 2, with 8 bases in between. The variable domain in full, with the rest retrieved from reference TRBV2 and TRBJ2-5, is EPEVTQTPSHQVTQMGQEVILRCVPISNHLYFYWYRQILGQKVEFLVSFYNNEISEKSEIFDDQFSVERPDGSNFTLKIRSTKLEDSAMYFCASIGAQETQYFGPGTRLLVL.

The CDR3 reads CASSLNEYNEQFF. The CDR3 DNA is TGTGCCAGCAGCTTGAACGAGTACAATGAGCAGTTCTTC. The rearrangement links TRBV7-6 to TRBJ2-1; D remains ambiguous. CDR1 is SGHVS, CDR2 FNYEAQ, per germline. V was shortened by 3 bases and J by 4 bases, with 7 bases between the two germline ends. The CDR3 is 13 amino acids.

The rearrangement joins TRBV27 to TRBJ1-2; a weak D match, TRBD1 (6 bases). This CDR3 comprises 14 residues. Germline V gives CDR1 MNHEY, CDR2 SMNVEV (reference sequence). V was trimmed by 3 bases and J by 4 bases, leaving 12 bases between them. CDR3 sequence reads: CASSFGGGGYGYTF. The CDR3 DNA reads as TGTGCCAGCAGTTTCGGTGGGGGCGGCTATGGCTACACCTTC.

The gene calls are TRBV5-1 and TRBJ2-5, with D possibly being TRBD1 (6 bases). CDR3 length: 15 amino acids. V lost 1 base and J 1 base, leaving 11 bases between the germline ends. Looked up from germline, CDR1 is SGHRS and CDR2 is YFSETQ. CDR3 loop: CASSLHEGVQETQYF. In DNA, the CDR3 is TGCGCCAGCAGCTTGCATGAGGGGGTCCAAGAGACCCAGTACTTC.

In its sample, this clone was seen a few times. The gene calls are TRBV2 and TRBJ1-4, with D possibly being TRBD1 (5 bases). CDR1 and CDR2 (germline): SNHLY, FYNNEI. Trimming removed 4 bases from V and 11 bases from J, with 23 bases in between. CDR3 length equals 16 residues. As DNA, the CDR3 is TGTGCCAGCAGTGTTGACCCAGCCCAGATCGGGGCGAAACTGTTTTTT. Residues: CASSVDPAQIGAKLFF.

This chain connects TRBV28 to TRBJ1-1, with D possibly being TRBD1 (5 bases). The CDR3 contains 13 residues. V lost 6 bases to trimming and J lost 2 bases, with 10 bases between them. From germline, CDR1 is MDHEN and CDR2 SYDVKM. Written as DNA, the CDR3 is TGTGCCAGCAGCACGACAGTAAACACTGAAGCTTTCTTT. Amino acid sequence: CASSTTVNTEAFF. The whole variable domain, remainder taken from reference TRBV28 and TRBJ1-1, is DVKVTQSSRYLVKRTGEKVFLECVQDMDHENMFWYRQDPGLGLRLIYFSYDVKMKEKGDIPEGYSVSREKKERFSLILESASTNQTSMYLCASSTTVNTEAFFGQGTRLTVV.

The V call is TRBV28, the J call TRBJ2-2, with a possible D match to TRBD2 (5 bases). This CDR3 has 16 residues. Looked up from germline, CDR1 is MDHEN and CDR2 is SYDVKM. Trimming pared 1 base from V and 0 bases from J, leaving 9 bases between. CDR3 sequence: CASSLFPGTNTGELFF. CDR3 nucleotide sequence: TGTGCCAGCAGTTTATTTCCGGGAACGAACACCGGGGAGCTGTTTTTT.

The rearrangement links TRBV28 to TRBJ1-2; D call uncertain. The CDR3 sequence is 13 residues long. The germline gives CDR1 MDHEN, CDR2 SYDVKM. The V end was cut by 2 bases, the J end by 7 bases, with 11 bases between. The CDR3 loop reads CASSLAATPGYTF. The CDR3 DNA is TGTGCCAGCAGTTTAGCGGCCACTCCTGGCTACACCTTC.

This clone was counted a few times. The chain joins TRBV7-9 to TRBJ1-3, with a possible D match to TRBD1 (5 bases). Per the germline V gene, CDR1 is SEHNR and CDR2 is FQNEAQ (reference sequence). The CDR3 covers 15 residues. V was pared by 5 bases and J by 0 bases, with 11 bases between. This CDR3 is CASSLGDHSGNTIYF. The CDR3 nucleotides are TGTGCCAGCAGCCTCGGGGACCACTCTGGAAACACCATATATTTT. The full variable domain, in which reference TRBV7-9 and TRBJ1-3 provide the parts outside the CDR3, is DTGVSQNPRHKITKRGQNVTFRCDPISEHNRLYWYRQTLGQGPEFLTYFQNEAQLEKSRLLSDRFSAERPKGSFSTLEIQRTEQGDSAMYLCASSLGDHSGNTIYFGEGSWLTVV.

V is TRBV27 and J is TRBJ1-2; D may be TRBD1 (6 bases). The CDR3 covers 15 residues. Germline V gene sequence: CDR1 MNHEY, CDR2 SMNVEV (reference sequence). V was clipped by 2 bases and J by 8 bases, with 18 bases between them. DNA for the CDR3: TGTGCCAGCAGTTTAAAAGCTCAGGGGTTGGAGGGCTACACCTTC. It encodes CASSLKAQGLEGYTF.

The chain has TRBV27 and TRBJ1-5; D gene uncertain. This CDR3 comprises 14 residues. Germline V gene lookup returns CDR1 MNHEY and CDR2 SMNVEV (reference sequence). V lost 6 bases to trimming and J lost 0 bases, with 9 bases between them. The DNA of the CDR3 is TGTGCCAGCAGACGGCGAAATAGCAATCAGCCCCAGCATTTT. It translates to CASRRRNSNQPQHF.

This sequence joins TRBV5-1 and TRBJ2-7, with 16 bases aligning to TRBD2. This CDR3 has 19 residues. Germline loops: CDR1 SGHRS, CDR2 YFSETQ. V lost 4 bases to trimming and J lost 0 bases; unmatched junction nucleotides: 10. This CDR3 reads CASSPGLAGGRSPSYEQYF. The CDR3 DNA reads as TGCGCCAGCAGCCCGGGACTAGCGGGAGGGCGCTCACCCTCCTACGAGCAGTACTTC.

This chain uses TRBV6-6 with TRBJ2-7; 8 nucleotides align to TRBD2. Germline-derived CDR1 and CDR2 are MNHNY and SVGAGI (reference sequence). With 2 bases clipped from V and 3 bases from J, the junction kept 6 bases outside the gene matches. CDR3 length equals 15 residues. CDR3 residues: CASSYTTSGIYEQYF. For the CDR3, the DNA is TGTGCCAGCAGTTACACCACTAGCGGAATCTACGAGCAGTACTTC.

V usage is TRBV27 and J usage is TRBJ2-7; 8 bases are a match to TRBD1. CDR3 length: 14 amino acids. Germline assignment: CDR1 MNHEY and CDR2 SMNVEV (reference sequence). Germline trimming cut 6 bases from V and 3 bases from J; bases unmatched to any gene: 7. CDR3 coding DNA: TGTGCCAGCAGGAATACAGGGGGGAACTACGAGCAGTACTTC. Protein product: CASRNTGGNYEQYF.

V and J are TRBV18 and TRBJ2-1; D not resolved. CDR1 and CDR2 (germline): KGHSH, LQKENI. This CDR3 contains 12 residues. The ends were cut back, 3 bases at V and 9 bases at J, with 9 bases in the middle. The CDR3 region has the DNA TGTGCCAGCTCACCGGCGGTTGGTGAGCAGTTCTTC. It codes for CASSPAVGEQFF.